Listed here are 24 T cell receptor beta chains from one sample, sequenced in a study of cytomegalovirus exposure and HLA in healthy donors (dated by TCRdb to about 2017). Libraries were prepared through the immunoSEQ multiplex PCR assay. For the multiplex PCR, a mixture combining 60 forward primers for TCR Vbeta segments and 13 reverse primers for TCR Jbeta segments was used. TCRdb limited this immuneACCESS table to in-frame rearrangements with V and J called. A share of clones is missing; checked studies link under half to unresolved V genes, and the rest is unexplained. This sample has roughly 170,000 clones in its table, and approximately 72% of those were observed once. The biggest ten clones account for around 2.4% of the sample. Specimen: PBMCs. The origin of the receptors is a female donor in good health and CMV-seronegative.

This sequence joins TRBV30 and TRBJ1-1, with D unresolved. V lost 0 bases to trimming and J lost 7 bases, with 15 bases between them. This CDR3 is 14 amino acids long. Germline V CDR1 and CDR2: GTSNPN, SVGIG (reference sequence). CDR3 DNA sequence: TGTGCCTGGAGTGTACGAACCGGGTCGGGTGAAGCTTTCTTT. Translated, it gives CAWSVRTGSGEAFF.

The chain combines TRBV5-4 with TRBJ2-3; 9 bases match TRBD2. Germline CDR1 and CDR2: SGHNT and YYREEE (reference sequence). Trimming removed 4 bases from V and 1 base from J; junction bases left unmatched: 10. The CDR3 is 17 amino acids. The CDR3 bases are TGTGCCAGCAGCCGGGATGGGCGGGAGGGCCGCACAGATACGCAGTATTTT. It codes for CASSRDGREGRTDTQYF. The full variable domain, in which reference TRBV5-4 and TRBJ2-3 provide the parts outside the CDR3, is ETGVTQSPTHLIKTRGQQVTLRCSSQSGHNTVSWYQQALGQGPQFIFQYYREEENGRGNFPPRFSGLQFPNYSSELNVNALELDDSALYLCASSRDGREGRTDTQYFGPGTRLTVL.

The chain's CDR3 is CASSLDRQGNEKLFF. The CDR3 DNA is TGTGCCAGCAGCTTAGATCGGCAGGGGAATGAAAAACTGTTTTTT. V is TRBV7-8 and J is TRBJ1-4, with D perhaps TRBD1 (6 bases). Trimming left V 1 base short and J 5 bases short, with 11 bases between. The CDR3 length is 15 residues. From germline, CDR1 is SGHVS and CDR2 FQNEAQ.

The CDR3 DNA reads TGTGCCAGCAGCAGACGGGACAGGGGGAACACTGAAGCTTTCTTT. This gives the protein CASSRRDRGNTEAFF. V and J are TRBV9 and TRBJ1-1, with 10 nucleotides matching TRBD1. This CDR3 region has 15 residues. The V gene end was trimmed by 4 bases and the J gene end by 1 base; junction bases not matched to a gene: 4. CDR1 and CDR2 (germline): SGDLS, YYNGEE.

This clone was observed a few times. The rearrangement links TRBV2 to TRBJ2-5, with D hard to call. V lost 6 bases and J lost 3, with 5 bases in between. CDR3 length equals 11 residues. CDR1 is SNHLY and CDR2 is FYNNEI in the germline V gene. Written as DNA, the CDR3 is TGTGCCAGCAGCCCAGAAGAGACCCAGTACTTC. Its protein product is CASSPEETQYF.

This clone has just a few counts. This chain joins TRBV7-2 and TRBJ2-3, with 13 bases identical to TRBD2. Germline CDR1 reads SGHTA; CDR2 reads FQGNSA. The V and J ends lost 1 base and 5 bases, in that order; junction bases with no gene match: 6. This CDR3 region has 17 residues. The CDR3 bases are TGTGCCAGCAGCTTAGACGGGACTAGCGGGATAGAAGATACGCAGTATTTT. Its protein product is CASSLDGTSGIEDTQYF.

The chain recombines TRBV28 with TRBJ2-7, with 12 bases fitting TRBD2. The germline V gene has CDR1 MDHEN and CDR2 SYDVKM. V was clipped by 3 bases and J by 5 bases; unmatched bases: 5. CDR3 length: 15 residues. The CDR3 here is CASSFRTSGTDEQYF. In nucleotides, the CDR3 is TGTGCCAGCAGTTTTAGGACTAGCGGGACGGACGAGCAGTACTTC.

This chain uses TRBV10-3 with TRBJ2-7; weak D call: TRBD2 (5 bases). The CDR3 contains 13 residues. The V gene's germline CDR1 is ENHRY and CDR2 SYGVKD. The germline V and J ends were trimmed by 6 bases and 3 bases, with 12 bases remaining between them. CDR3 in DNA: TGTGCCATCAGAGAAACCGGGGACTACGAGCAGTACTTC. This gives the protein CAIRETGDYEQYF.

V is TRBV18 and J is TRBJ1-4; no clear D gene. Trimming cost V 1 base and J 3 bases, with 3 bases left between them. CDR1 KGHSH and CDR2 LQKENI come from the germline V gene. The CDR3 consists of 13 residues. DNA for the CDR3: TGTGCCAGCTCACCACGAGCTAATGAAAAACTGTTTTTT. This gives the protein CASSPRANEKLFF.

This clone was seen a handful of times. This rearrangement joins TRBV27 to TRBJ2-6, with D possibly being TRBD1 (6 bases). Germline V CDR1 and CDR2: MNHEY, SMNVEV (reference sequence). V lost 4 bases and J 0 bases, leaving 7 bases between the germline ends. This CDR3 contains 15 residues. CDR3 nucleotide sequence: TGTGCCAGCAGTTCGGACAGCTCTGGGGCCAACGTCCTGACTTTC. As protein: CASSSDSSGANVLTF.

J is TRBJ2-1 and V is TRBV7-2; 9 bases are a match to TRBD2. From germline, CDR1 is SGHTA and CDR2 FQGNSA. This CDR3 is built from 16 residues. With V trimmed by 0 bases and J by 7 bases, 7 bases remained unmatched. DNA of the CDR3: TGTGCCAGCAGCTTAGCGGGGCGGGGGGGCGGAAATGAGCAGTTCTTC. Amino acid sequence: CASSLAGRGGGNEQFF.

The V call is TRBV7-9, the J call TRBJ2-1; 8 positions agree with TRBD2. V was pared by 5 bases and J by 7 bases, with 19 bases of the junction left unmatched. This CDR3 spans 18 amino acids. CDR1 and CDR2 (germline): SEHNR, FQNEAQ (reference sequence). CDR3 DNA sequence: TGTGCCAGCAGCCCCTCATTGGCGGGAACTAGCGGAGGGAATGAGCAGTTCTTC. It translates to CASSPSLAGTSGGNEQFF. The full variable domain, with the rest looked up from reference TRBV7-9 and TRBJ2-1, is DTGVSQNPRHKITKRGQNVTFRCDPISEHNRLYWYRQTLGQGPEFLTYFQNEAQLEKSRLLSDRFSAERPKGSFSTLEIQRTEQGDSAMYLCASSPSLAGTSGGNEQFFGPGTRLTVL.

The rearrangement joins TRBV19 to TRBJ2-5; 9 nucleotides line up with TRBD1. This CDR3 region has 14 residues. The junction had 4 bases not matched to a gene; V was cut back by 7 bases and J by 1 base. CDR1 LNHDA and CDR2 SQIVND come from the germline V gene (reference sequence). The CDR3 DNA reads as TGTGCCAGTACCAAGACAGGGGGCCAAGAGACCCAGTACTTC. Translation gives CASTKTGGQETQYF.

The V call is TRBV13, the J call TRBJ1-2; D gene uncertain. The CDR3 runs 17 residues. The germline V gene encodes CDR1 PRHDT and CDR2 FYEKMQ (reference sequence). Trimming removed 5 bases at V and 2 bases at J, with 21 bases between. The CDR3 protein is CASSRGYLIGRNYGYTF. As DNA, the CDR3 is TGTGCCAGCAGCCGCGGTTATTTGATAGGGAGGAACTATGGCTACACCTTC.

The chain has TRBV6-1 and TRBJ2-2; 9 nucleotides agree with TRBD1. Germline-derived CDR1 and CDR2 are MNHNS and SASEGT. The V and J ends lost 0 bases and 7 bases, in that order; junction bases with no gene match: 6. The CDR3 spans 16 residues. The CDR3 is CASSEAVGQGFGELFF. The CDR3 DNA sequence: TGTGCCAGCAGTGAAGCTGTAGGACAGGGGTTCGGGGAGCTGTTTTTT.

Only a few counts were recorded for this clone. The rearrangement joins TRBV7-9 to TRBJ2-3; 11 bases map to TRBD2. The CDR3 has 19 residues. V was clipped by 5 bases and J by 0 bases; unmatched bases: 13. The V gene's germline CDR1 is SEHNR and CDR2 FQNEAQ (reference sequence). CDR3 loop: CASSKEGSGGGESTDTQYF. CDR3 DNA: TGTGCCAGCAGCAAAGAGGGTAGCGGGGGGGGCGAAAGCACAGATACGCAGTATTTT.

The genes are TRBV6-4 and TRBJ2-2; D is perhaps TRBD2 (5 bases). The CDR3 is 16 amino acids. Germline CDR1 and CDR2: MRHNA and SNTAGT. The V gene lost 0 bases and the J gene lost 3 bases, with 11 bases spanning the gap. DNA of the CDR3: TGTGCCAGCAGTGACTCTACCTCCGGGGACACCGGGGAGCTGTTTTTT. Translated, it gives CASSDSTSGDTGELFF.

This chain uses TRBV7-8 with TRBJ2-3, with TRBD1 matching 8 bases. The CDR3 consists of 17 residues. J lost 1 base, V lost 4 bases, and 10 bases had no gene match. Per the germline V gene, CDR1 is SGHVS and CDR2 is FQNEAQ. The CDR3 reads CASSSRSRGQGTDTQYF. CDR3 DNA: TGTGCCAGCAGCTCCCGGTCCAGGGGGCAAGGCACAGATACGCAGTATTTT. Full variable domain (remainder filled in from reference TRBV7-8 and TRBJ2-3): GAGVSQSPRYKVAKRGQDVALRCDPISGHVSLFWYQQALGQGPEFLTYFQNEAQLDKSGLPSDRFFAERPEGSVSTLKIQRTQQEDSAVYLCASSSRSRGQGTDTQYFGPGTRLTVL.

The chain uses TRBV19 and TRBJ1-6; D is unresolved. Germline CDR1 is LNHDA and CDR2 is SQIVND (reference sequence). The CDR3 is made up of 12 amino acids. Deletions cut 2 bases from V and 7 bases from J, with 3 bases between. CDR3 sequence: CASSISNSPLHF. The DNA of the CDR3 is TGTGCCAGTAGTATAAGCAATTCACCCCTCCACTTT.

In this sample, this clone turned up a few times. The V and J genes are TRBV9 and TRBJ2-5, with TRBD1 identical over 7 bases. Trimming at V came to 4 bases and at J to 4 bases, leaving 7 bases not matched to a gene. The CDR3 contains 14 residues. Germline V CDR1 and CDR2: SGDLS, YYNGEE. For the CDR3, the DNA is TGTGCCAGCAGCCCCAGACAGGGTAGAGAGACCCAGTACTTC. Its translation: CASSPRQGRETQYF.

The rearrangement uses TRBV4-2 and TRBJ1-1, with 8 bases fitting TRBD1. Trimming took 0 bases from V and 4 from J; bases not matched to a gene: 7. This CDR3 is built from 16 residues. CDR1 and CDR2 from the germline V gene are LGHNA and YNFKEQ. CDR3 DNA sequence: TGTGCCAGCAGCCAAGACGAGACAGGGGTTGGCACTGAAGCTTTCTTT. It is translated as CASSQDETGVGTEAFF.

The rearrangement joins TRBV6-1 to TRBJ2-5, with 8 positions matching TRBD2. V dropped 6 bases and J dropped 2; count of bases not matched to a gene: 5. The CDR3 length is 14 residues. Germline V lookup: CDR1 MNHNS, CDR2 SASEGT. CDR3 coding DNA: TGTGCCAGCAGAGGCGGGGGGTTGCAAGAGACCCAGTACTTC. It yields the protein CASRGGGLQETQYF.

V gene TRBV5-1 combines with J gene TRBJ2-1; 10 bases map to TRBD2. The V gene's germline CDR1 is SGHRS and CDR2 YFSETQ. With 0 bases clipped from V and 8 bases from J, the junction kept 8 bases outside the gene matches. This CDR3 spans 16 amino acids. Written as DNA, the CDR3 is TGCGCCAGCAGCTTGGATAGCGGGAGGCCTTTCGATGAGCAGTTCTTC. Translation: CASSLDSGRPFDEQFF.

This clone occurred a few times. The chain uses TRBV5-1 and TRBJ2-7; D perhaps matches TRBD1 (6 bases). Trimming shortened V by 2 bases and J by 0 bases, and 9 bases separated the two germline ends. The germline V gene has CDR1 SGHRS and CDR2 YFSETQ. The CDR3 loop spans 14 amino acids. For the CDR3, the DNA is TGCGCCAGCAGCTTAAGACAGGCCTCCTACGAGCAGTACTTC. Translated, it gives CASSLRQASYEQYF. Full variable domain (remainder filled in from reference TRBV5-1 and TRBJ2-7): KAGVTQTPRYLIKTRGQQVTLSCSPISGHRSVSWYQQTPGQGLQFLFEYFSETQRNKGNFPGRFSGRQFSNSRSEMNVSTLELGDSALYLCASSLRQASYEQYFGPGTRLTVT.